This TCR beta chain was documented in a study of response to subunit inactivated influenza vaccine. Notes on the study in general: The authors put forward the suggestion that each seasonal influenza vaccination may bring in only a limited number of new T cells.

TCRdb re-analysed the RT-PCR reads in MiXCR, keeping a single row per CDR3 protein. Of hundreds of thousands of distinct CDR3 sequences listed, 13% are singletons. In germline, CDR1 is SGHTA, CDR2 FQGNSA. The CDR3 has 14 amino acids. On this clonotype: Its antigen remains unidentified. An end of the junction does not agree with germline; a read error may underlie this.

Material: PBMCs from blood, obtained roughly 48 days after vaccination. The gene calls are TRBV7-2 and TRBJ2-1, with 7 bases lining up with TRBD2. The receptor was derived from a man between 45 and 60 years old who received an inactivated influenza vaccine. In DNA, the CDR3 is TGTGCCGGCAGCTGGACTAGTGGGCACAATGAGCAGTTCTTC. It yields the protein CAGSWTSGHNEQFF.